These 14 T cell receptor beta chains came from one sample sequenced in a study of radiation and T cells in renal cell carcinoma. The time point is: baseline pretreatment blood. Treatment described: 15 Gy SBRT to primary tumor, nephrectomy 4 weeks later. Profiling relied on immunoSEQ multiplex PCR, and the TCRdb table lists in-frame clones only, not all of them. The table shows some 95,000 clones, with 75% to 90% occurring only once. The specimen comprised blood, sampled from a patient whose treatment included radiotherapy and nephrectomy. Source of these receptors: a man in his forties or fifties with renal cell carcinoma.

DNA of the CDR3: TGTGCCAGCAGTGGACAGAGTAACTATGGCTACACCTTC. It translates to CASSGQSNYGYTF. The rearrangement uses TRBV25-1 and TRBJ1-2; tentative D call: TRBD1 (5 bases). The CDR3 runs to 13 residues. Trimming stripped 4 bases from V and 1 base from J, with 7 bases between. Looked up from germline, CDR1 is MGHDK and CDR2 is SYGVNS.

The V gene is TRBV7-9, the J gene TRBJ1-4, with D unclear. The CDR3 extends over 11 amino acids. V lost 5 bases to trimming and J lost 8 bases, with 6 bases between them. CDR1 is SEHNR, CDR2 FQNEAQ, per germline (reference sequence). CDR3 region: CASSPIEKLFF. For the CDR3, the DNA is TGTGCCAGCAGCCCGATCGAAAAACTGTTTTTT.

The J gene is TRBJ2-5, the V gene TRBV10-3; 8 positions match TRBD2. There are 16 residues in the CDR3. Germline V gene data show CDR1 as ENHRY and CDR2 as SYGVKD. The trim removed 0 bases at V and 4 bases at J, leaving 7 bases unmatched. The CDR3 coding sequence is TGTGCCATCAGTGAGTCGTGGAGCGGGGGCAGAGAGACCCAGTACTTC. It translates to CAISESWSGGRETQYF.

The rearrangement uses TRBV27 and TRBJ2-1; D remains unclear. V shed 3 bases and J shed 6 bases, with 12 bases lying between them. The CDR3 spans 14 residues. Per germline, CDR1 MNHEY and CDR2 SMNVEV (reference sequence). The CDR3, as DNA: TGTGCCAGCAGTTTTTCCGATATACGCAATGAGCAGTTCTTC. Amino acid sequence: CASSFSDIRNEQFF.

CDR3 in amino acids: CASSQADGSTAAFF. The CDR3 DNA is TGCGCCAGCAGCCAAGCGGACGGGTCTACGGCAGCTTTCTTT. The chain joins TRBV4-3 to TRBJ1-1; D is unclear. The CDR3 spans 14 residues. Trimming removed 1 base at V and 10 bases at J, with 16 bases between. Germline V gives CDR1 LGHNA, CDR2 YSLEER.

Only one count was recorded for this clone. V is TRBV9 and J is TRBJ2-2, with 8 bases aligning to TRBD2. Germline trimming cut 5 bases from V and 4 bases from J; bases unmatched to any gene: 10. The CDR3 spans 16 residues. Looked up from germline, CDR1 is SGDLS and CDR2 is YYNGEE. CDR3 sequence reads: CASSDPGLGGTGELFF. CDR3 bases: TGTGCCAGCAGTGACCCGGGACTAGGGGGCACCGGGGAGCTGTTTTTT.

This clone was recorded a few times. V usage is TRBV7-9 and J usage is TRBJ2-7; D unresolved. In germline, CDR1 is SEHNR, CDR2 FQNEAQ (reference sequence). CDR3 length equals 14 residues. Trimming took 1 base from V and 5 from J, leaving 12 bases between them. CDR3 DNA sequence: TGTGCCAGCAGCTTAGTGAAAGGATGGGACGAGCAGTACTTC. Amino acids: CASSLVKGWDEQYF.

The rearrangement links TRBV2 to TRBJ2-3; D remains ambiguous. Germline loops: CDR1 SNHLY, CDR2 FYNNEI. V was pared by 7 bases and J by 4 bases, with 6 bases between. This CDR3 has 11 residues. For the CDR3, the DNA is TGTGCCAGCATGTATGCAGATACGCAGTATTTT. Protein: CASMYADTQYF.

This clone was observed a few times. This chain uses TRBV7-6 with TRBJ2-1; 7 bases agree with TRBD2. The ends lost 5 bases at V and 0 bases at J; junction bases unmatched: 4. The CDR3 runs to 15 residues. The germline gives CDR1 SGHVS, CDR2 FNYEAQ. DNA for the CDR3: TGTGCCAGCAGCAGGAGCGGGGTCTCCTACAATGAGCAGTTCTTC. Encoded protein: CASSRSGVSYNEQFF.

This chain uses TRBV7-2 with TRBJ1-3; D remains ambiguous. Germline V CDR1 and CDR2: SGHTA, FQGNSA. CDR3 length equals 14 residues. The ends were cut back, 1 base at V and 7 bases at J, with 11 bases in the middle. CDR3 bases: TGTGCCAGCAGCTTAGATAAGGGAAGGAACACCATATATTTT. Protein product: CASSLDKGRNTIYF. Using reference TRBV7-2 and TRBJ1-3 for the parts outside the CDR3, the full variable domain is GAGVSQSPSNKVTEKGKDVELRCDPISGHTALYWYRQSLGQGLEFLIYFQGNSAPDKSGLPSDRFSAERTGGSVSTLTIQRTQQEDSAVYLCASSLDKGRNTIYFGEGSWLTVV.

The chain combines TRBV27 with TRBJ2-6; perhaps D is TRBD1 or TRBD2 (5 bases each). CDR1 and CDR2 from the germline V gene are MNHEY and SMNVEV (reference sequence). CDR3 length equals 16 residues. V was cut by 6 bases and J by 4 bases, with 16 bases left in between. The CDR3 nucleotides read TGTGCCAGCAGCTCATTGGGGGATCCCGGGGCCAACGTCCTGACTTTC. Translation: CASSSLGDPGANVLTF.

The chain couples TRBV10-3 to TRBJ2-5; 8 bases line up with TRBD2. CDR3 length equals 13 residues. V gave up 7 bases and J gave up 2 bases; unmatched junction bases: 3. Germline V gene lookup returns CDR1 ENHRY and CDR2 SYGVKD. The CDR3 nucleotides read TGTGCCATCACTGCTAGCGGGCAAGAGACCCAGTACTTC. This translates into CAITASGQETQYF.

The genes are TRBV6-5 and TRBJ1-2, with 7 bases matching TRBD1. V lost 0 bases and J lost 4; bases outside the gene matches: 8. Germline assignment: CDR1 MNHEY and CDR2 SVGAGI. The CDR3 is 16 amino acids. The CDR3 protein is CASSYSTVQGIYGYTF. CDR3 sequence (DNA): TGTGCCAGCAGTTACTCGACAGTACAGGGGATCTATGGCTACACCTTC.

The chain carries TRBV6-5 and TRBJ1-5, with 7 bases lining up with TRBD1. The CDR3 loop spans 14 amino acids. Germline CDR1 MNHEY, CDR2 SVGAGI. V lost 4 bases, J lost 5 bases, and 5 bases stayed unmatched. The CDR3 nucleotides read TGTGCCAGCAGTTTCCGGGACAGAGATCAGCCCCAGCATTTT. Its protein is CASSFRDRDQPQHF.